The 24 T cell receptor beta chains listed next were all sequenced from one sample in a study of blood T cell repertoires in COVID-19. This table comes from immunoSEQ multiplex PCR, and its TCRdb copy is limited to in-frame clones, with some not included. The sample contains 400,000 to 450,000 clones, roughly 89% of which appear only once. The sequenced sample was peripheral blood. The receptor set was obtained from a man between 18 and 35 years old with COVID-19, enrolled during active disease.

The chain links TRBV12-3 or TRBV12-4 to TRBJ2-7; TRBD1 matches at 7 bases. V gave up 10 bases and J gave up 4 bases; unmatched junction bases: 10. The CDR3 covers 13 residues. CDR3 amino acids: CATRQGTRYEQYF. CDR3 nucleotides: TGTGCCACCCGACAGGGTACGAGGTACGAGCAGTACTTC.

J is TRBJ1-1 and V is TRBV4-2; no definite D call. V lost 1 base to trimming and J lost 1 base, with 7 bases between them. Per germline, CDR1 LGHNA and CDR2 YNFKEQ. The CDR3 is 14 amino acids. The CDR3 coding sequence is TGTGCCAGCAGCCAAGTCGGAGGGAACACTGAAGCTTTCTTT. Translated: CASSQVGGNTEAFF.

This chain joins TRBV19 and TRBJ1-4; tentative D call: TRBD1 (6 bases). V was clipped by 7 bases and J by 3 bases, with 18 bases between them. Germline V gene sequence: CDR1 LNHDA, CDR2 SQIVND (reference sequence). The CDR3 extends over 16 amino acids. CDR3 DNA sequence: TGTGCCAGTAACTTGGGGACATTCGGAGCTAATGAAAAACTGTTTTTT. Protein product: CASNLGTFGANEKLFF.

The chain uses TRBV10-1 and TRBJ1-5; possibly TRBD1 for D (6 bases). This CDR3 is 18 amino acids long. V dropped 0 bases and J dropped 3 bases, with 18 bases sitting between them. Germline V gene data show CDR1 as WNHNN and CDR2 as SYGVQD (reference sequence). The CDR3 is CASSESAHIQGTNQPQHF. CDR3 DNA sequence: TGCGCCAGCAGTGAGTCTGCCCACATACAGGGTACCAATCAGCCCCAGCATTTT.

This clone was counted between two and nine times. This chain uses TRBV5-8 with TRBJ1-2; the D gene is possibly TRBD1 (6 bases). The CDR3 length is 13 residues. Germline V gives CDR1 SGHTS, CDR2 YDEGEE. V lost 1 base and J 3 bases, leaving 7 bases between the germline ends. CDR3 region: CASSLQGHYGYTF. As DNA, the CDR3 is TGTGCCAGCAGCTTGCAGGGGCACTATGGCTACACCTTC. The whole variable domain, filled in from reference TRBV5-8 and TRBJ1-2, reads EAGVTQSPTHLIKTRGQQATLRCSPISGHTSVYWYQQALGLGLQFLLWYDEGEERNRGNFPPRFSGRQFPNYSSELNVNALELEDSALYLCASSLQGHYGYTFGSGTRLTVV.

This chain uses TRBV11-2 with TRBJ2-7; 9 bases line up with TRBD1. The CDR3 is 13 amino acids. Germline trimming cut 5 bases from V and 3 bases from J; bases unmatched to any gene: 2. Per germline, CDR1 SGHAT and CDR2 FQNNGV. The CDR3 reads CASSRTGDYEQYF. CDR3 nucleotides: TGTGCCAGCAGCCGGACAGGGGACTACGAGCAGTACTTC. The full variable domain, its missing parts supplied by reference TRBV11-2 and TRBJ2-7, is EAGVAQSPRYKIIEKRQSVAFWCNPISGHATLYWYQQILGQGPKLLIQFQNNGVVDDSQLPKDRFSAERLKGVDSTLKIQPAKLEDSAVYLCASSRTGDYEQYFGPGTRLTVT.

The V and J genes are TRBV11-3 and TRBJ2-7; D ambiguous. This CDR3 region has 13 residues. Germline V gives CDR1 SGHNT, CDR2 YENEEA. Trimming shortened V by 1 base and J by 3 bases, and 7 bases separated the two germline ends. In nucleotides, the CDR3 is TGTGCCAGCAGCTTAGTGGCAGACTACGAGCAGTACTTC. Translating gives CASSLVADYEQYF.

The CDR3 DNA sequence: TGTGCCAGCAGCTCGGGACAGGGGACGAAACTGTTTTTT. Translating it yields CASSSGQGTKLFF. The chain uses TRBV7-9 and TRBJ1-4; 10 bases map to TRBD1. The CDR3 has 13 amino acids. Losses at the gene ends were 4 bases for V and 11 bases for J; bases not matched to a gene: 4. CDR1 and CDR2 from the germline V gene are SEHNR and FQNEAQ (reference sequence).

The chain recombines TRBV19 with TRBJ1-5, with TRBD1 matching 7 bases. CDR3 length: 14 residues. Germline CDR1 reads LNHDA; CDR2 reads SQIVND (reference sequence). Trimming took 2 bases from V and 5 from J; bases not matched to a gene: 3. The CDR3 sequence is CASSIQGVDQPQHF. The CDR3 region has the DNA TGTGCCAGTAGTATACAGGGGGTCGATCAGCCCCAGCATTTT.

J is TRBJ1-6 and V is TRBV2; TRBD1 matches at 8 bases. The CDR3 consists of 14 residues. V gave up 10 bases and J gave up 6 bases; unmatched junction bases: 8. Per germline, CDR1 SNHLY and CDR2 FYNNEI. The CDR3 is CATRGQVGNSPLHF. CDR3 in DNA: TGTGCCACTCGGGGACAGGTCGGTAATTCACCCCTCCACTTT.

This chain links TRBV5-8 with TRBJ2-3; the D gene is possibly TRBD2 (5 bases). V was trimmed by 4 bases and J by 0 bases, leaving 12 bases between them. Germline V lookup: CDR1 SGHTS, CDR2 YDEGEE. The CDR3 has 15 residues. CDR3 protein: CASSDYRASTDTQYF. CDR3 nucleotide sequence: TGTGCCAGCAGCGACTACAGAGCTAGCACAGATACGCAGTATTTT.

This chain connects TRBV7-6 to TRBJ2-7, with TRBD1 matching over 8 bases. CDR3 length: 17 residues. J lost 3 bases, V lost 5 bases, and 15 bases had no gene match. Germline lookup yields CDR1 SGHVS and CDR2 FNYEAQ. The CDR3 spells CASSAKAGGFFFYEQYF. CDR3 nucleotide sequence: TGTGCCAGCAGCGCGAAAGCAGGGGGCTTTTTTTTCTACGAGCAGTACTTC. Full variable domain (outside the CDR3, taken from reference TRBV7-6 and TRBJ2-7): GAGVSQSPRYKVTKRGQDVALRCDPISGHVSLYWYRQALGQGPEFLTYFNYEAQQDKSGLPNDRFSAERPEGSISTLTIQRTEQRDSAMYRCASSAKAGGFFFYEQYFGPGTRLTVT.

The chain has TRBV7-3 and TRBJ2-3; D may be TRBD2 (5 bases). The V and J ends lost 6 bases and 4 bases respectively, with 14 bases between them. There are 14 residues in the CDR3. CDR1 and CDR2 from the germline V gene are SGHTA and FQGTGA. CDR3 DNA sequence: TGTGCCAGCAGTTCGGTCGGAGGACCAGATACGCAGTATTTT. Protein sequence: CASSSVGGPDTQYF.

This clone was observed a single time. V is TRBV7-9 and J is TRBJ2-2, with a possible D match to TRBD2 (6 bases). The CDR3 consists of 14 residues. In germline, CDR1 is SEHNR, CDR2 FQNEAQ (reference sequence). With 3 bases removed from V and 6 bases from J, the gap between germline ends came to 11 bases. The CDR3 DNA sequence: TGTGCCAGCAGCTTCTTTTCGGGGGCCGGGGAGCTGTTTTTT. Amino acids: CASSFFSGAGELFF.

This clone was counted once. The V call is TRBV7-2, the J call TRBJ2-1, with D possibly TRBD2 on 7 matching bases. V was clipped by 5 bases and J by 3 bases, with 14 bases between them. Per germline, CDR1 SGHTA and CDR2 FQGNSA. The CDR3 length is 15 residues. The CDR3 DNA reads as TGTGCCAGCAGCGGCGGGGGCCAGCTCTACAATGAGCAGTTCTTC. This encodes CASSGGGQLYNEQFF.

This sequence joins TRBV30 and TRBJ2-7; TRBD2 matches 15 bases. The CDR3 sequence is 16 residues long. Germline lookup yields CDR1 GTSNPN and CDR2 SVGIG (reference sequence). The V gene end was trimmed by 1 base and the J gene end by 3 bases; junction bases not matched to a gene: 4. The CDR3 sequence: CAWSGTSGRGIYEQYF. CDR3 in DNA: TGTGCCTGGAGTGGGACTAGCGGGAGGGGGATCTACGAGCAGTACTTC.

The chain joins TRBV5-4 to TRBJ2-5; 7 nucleotides align to TRBD2. Germline lookup yields CDR1 SGHNT and CDR2 YYREEE (reference sequence). This CDR3 has 13 amino acids. V lost 4 bases, J lost 3 bases, and 3 bases stayed unmatched. CDR3 region: CASSPGGEETQYF. As DNA, the CDR3 is TGTGCCAGCAGCCCGGGGGGAGAAGAGACCCAGTACTTC.

The chain is built from TRBV6-5 and TRBJ2-7; D might be TRBD1 (5 bases). V shed 7 bases and J shed 4 bases, with 8 bases lying between them. The CDR3 length is 11 residues. Germline assignment: CDR1 MNHEY and CDR2 SVGAGI. The DNA of the CDR3 is TGTGCCAGCAACCAGGGTTACGAGCAGTACTTC. Its translation: CASNQGYEQYF.

The chain has TRBV10-3 and TRBJ2-7, with TRBD1 matching 7 bases. V trimming: 6 bases; J trimming: 0 bases; junction bases outside the gene matches: 8. Germline CDR1 is ENHRY and CDR2 is SYGVKD. This CDR3 region has 15 residues. The CDR3 here is CAIRSGTDISYEQYF. The CDR3 nucleotides read TGTGCCATCAGATCCGGGACAGATATCTCCTACGAGCAGTACTTC.

This clone showed up just once. J is TRBJ2-1 and V is TRBV30; TRBD1 matches 10 bases. Germline trimming cut 5 bases from V and 2 bases from J; bases unmatched to any gene: 6. The CDR3 is 15 residues long. The germline gives CDR1 GTSNPN, CDR2 SVGIG (reference sequence). The CDR3 here is CAWDTGQGAYNEQFF. The CDR3 DNA reads TGTGCCTGGGATACCGGACAGGGGGCCTACAATGAGCAGTTCTTC.

The genes are TRBV21-1 and TRBJ2-2; whether TRBD1, the table's D call, matches the DNA was not checked. TRBV21-1 is classified as a pseudogene. The CDR3 has 14 amino acids. The CDR3 reads CASSKGRGDGELFF. CDR3 DNA: TGTGCCAGCAGCAAAGGAAGGGGCGACGGGGAGCTGTTTTTT.

The gene calls are TRBV29-1 and TRBJ2-7; D remains ambiguous. CDR1 SQVTM and CDR2 ANQGSEA come from the germline V gene. CDR3 length: 11 residues. Trimming left V 7 bases short and J 6 bases short, with 13 bases between. The DNA for the CDR3 is TGCAGCGCAAAGAACCAACTCGAGCAGTACTTC. This codes for CSAKNQLEQYF.

The chain is built from TRBV6-5 and TRBJ1-2, with TRBD1 as a possible D gene (5 bases). Germline-derived CDR1 and CDR2 are MNHEY and SVGAGI. V was shortened by 7 bases and J by 3 bases, with 18 bases between the two germline ends. The CDR3 spans 15 residues. CDR3 amino acids: CASTQVGRRDYGYTF. The CDR3 region has the DNA TGTGCCAGCACACAGGTGGGAAGGAGAGACTATGGCTACACCTTC.

The gene calls are TRBV6-8 and TRBJ2-3; TRBD2 is a possible D gene (5 bases). Trimming shortened V by 2 bases and J by 2 bases, and 11 bases separated the two germline ends. The CDR3 totals 15 residues. Looked up from germline, CDR1 is MNHGY and CDR2 is SAAAGT. CDR3 sequence (DNA): TGTGCCAGCAGTTACCTAACGGGATTCACAGATACGCAGTATTTT. This translates into CASSYLTGFTDTQYF.